The 10 T cell receptor beta chains given below trace back to one sample, sequenced in a study of PD-L1 blockade in urothelial cancer. Some clones are missing from TCRdb's copy, which holds only in-frame ones; the method was immunoSEQ multiplex PCR. The sample lists about 84,000 clones; around 76% were seen once. Material: PBMCs, obtained around atezolizumab (anti-PD-L1) treatment. These receptors were collected from a man between 70 and 80 years old with urothelial cancer.

This chain links TRBV5-6 with TRBJ2-5, with D maybe TRBD1 (5 bases). The CDR3 sequence is 13 residues long. The V gene lost 0 bases and the J gene lost 5 bases, with 8 bases spanning the gap. The germline gives CDR1 SGHDT, CDR2 YYEEEE. The CDR3 DNA reads as TGTGCCAGCAGCTTGGACGCAGGGGAGACCCAGTACTTC. It encodes CASSLDAGETQYF.

CDR3 DNA sequence: TGTGCCAGCAGCTTTGCCGGGACAGGGGTCATTAACTATGGCTACACCTTC. Encoded protein: CASSFAGTGVINYGYTF. This sequence joins TRBV7-2 and TRBJ1-2; 10 nucleotides align to TRBD1. Trimming at V came to 3 bases and at J to 1 base, leaving 8 bases not matched to a gene. Germline values: CDR1 SGHTA, CDR2 FQGNSA. The CDR3 length is 17 residues.

The V call is TRBV5-6, the J call TRBJ2-7; 9 nucleotides align to TRBD1. The junction had 8 bases not matched to a gene; V was cut back by 3 bases and J by 4 bases. This CDR3 is 15 amino acids long. Germline loops: CDR1 SGHDT, CDR2 YYEEEE. The CDR3 protein is CASSSAGTGRYEQYF. CDR3 coding DNA: TGTGCCAGCAGCTCGGCGGGGACAGGGAGGTACGAGCAGTACTTC.

V gene TRBV27 combines with J gene TRBJ2-7, with 7 bases matching TRBD1. CDR3 length: 15 amino acids. The V segment lost 4 bases and the J segment 5 bases; nucleotides outside the gene matches: 11. CDR1 is MNHEY and CDR2 is SMNVEV in the germline V gene (reference sequence). The CDR3 here is CASSSSSTGWDEQYF. In DNA form, the CDR3 reads TGTGCCAGCAGTTCCAGCTCGACAGGGTGGGACGAGCAGTACTTC.

This rearrangement joins TRBV5-4 to TRBJ2-7, with 9 bases identical to TRBD1. This CDR3 comprises 14 residues. The trim removed 4 bases at V and 5 bases at J, leaving 7 bases unmatched. Germline V gene lookup returns CDR1 SGHNT and CDR2 YYREEE (reference sequence). The CDR3 nucleotides are TGTGCCAGCAGCCTGGACAGGGGAGTACACGAGCAGTACTTC. Encoded protein: CASSLDRGVHEQYF. The full variable domain, completed using reference TRBV5-4 and TRBJ2-7, is ETGVTQSPTHLIKTRGQQVTLRCSSQSGHNTVSWYQQALGQGPQFIFQYYREEENGRGNFPPRFSGLQFPNYSSELNVNALELDDSALYLCASSLDRGVHEQYFGPGTRLTVT.

The chain has TRBV6-6 and TRBJ2-3, with D unresolved. V was pared by 0 bases and J by 6 bases, with 10 bases between. CDR3 length equals 14 residues. From germline, CDR1 is MNHNY and CDR2 SVGAGI (reference sequence). The CDR3 sequence: CASSYSNSRDTQYF. CDR3 sequence (DNA): TGTGCCAGCAGTTACTCGAACTCGCGGGATACGCAGTATTTT.

The V call is TRBV5-1, the J call TRBJ2-3; TRBD1 aligns across 7 bases. The CDR3 consists of 13 residues. Trimming cost V 0 bases and J 10 bases; bases outside gene matches: 5. Per germline, CDR1 SGHRS and CDR2 YFSETQ. CDR3 loop: CASSLEGARAQYF. The CDR3, as DNA: TGCGCCAGCAGCTTGGAGGGGGCGCGGGCGCAGTATTTT.

The chain carries TRBV29-1 and TRBJ2-7; TRBD2 aligns across 12 bases. The CDR3 totals 13 residues. With 6 bases clipped from V and 4 bases from J, the junction kept 4 bases outside the gene matches. From germline, CDR1 is SQVTM and CDR2 ANQGSEA. The CDR3 DNA is TGCAGCGTCAGGACTAGCGGGGCTTACGAGCAGTACTTC. Protein sequence: CSVRTSGAYEQYF.

The rearrangement uses TRBV19 and TRBJ2-5, with D possibly TRBD1 on 6 matching bases. The V gene lost 4 bases and the J gene lost 4 bases, with 13 bases spanning the gap. CDR3 size: 14 residues. The germline CDR1 and CDR2 sequences are LNHDA and SQIVND (reference sequence). The CDR3 nucleotides read TGTGCCAGTAGTACGCCCGGGACACGAGAGACCCAGTACTTC. It specifies CASSTPGTRETQYF.

This chain links TRBV7-2 with TRBJ1-2; TRBD1 might be the D (6 bases). The germline V gene has CDR1 SGHTA and CDR2 FQGNSA. This CDR3 spans 13 amino acids. V gave up 7 bases and J gave up 2 bases, with 11 bases separating them. CDR3 loop: CASNPGQNYGYTF. The CDR3 nucleotides are TGTGCCAGCAACCCTGGACAGAACTATGGCTACACCTTC.